This T cell receptor (beta chain) was identified during a study of PD-L1 blockade in urothelial cancer. Study context: Each participant's history included 0 to 3 prior chemotherapy regimens. Samples of blood were analyzed 3 weeks (second dose) and 6 weeks after treatment start. Median T cell yield per blood sample was 120,000 to 150,000 cells.

This clone was found a few times. Described time point: pretreatment peripheral blood. The patients had locally advanced or metastatic urothelial carcinoma. Trimming took 0 bases from V and 4 from J, leaving 7 bases between them. The germline CDR1 and CDR2 sequences are SGDLS and YYNGEE. The CDR3 loop spans 14 amino acids. The method was immunoSEQ multiplex PCR; TCRdb's version includes in-frame clones alone and lacks a portion of them. The table records over 100,000 clones, less than 85% of them present only once. This material consisted of PBMCs, taken around atezolizumab (anti-PD-L1) treatment. This receptor was taken from a man in his forties or fifties with urothelial cancer. This chain connects TRBV9 to TRBJ2-2, with D possibly matching TRBD2 (6 bases). The CDR3 DNA sequence: TGTGCCAGCAGCGTAGGGAGGGTCACCGGGGAGCTGTTTTTT. It specifies CASSVGRVTGELFF.